These 2 T cell receptor beta chains came from one sample sequenced in a study of T cells in Graves' hyperthyroidism and ophthalmopathy. Amplified TCR beta CDR3 regions derived from RNA transcripts. The study used the HTBI primer set for a first-round RT-PCR of the TCR CDR3. TCRdb independently ran MiXCR on the multiplex PCR reads; one entry per CDR3 protein. The sample lists around 580,000 distinct CDR3 sequences; approximately 15% were seen once. Sequenced sample: blood. All receptors come from a young woman with Graves' hyperthyroidism.

This clonotype was counted ten times or more. The rearrangement joins TRBV7-9 to TRBJ2-1; D perhaps matches TRBD1 (5 bases). The V and J ends lost 2 bases and 8 bases respectively, with 19 bases between them. The CDR3 spans 16 residues. Germline V lookup: CDR1 SEHNR, CDR2 FQNEAQ (reference sequence). CDR3 sequence: CASSLPPTDILDEQFF. The CDR3 DNA sequence: TGTGCCAGCAGCTTACCACCCACGGACATTCTCGATGAGCAGTTCTTC.

This chain joins TRBV6-2 or TRBV6-3 and TRBJ2-7, with 8 bases aligning to TRBD2. The germline gives CDR1 MNHEY, CDR2 SVGEGT. The junction had 8 bases not matched to a gene; V was cut back by 4 bases and J by 3 bases. This CDR3 is built from 15 residues. CDR3 residues: CASSWTGTRVYEQYF. Written as DNA, the CDR3 is TGTGCCAGCAGTTGGACCGGGACTAGAGTCTACGAGCAGTACTTC.